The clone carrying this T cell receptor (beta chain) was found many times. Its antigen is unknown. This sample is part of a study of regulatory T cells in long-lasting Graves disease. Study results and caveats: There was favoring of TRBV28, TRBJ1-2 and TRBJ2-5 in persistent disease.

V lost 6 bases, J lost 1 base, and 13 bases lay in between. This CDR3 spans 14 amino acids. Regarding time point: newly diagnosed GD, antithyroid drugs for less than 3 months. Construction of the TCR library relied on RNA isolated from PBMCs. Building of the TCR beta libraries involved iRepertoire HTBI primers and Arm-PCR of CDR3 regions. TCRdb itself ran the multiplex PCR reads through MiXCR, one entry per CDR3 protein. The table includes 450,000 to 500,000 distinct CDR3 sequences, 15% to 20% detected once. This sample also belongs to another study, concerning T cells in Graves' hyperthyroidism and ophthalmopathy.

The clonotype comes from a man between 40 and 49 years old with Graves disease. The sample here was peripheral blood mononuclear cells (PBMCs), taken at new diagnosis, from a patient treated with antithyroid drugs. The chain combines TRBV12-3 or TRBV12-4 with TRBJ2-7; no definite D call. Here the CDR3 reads CASRETPASYEQYF. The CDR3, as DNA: TGTGCCAGCAGGGAGACACCCGCTTCCTACGAGCAGTACTTC.